The rows below give T cell receptor beta chains drawn from one sample of a study of OX40 agonist ivuxolimab in advanced cancers. This table comes from immunoSEQ multiplex PCR, and its TCRdb copy is limited to in-frame clones, with some not included. The data show approximately 62,000 clones, with roughly 86% seen just once and approximately 4.7% held by the top ten. The sample was CD4+ or CD8+ T cells sorted from blood, taken in a trial of the OX40 agonist ivuxolimab. The origin of the receptors is an adult with an advanced solid tumor such as melanoma, head and neck, liver or kidney cancer. CDR3s include the opening cysteine and the closing phenylalanine or tryptophan. D genes are given only for firm matches. Size values are once, few and many counts, or a class for expanded clones, and some rows have none.

d_gene | abundance | j_gene | v_gene | CDR3nt | CDR3aa
. | . | TRBJ1-2 | TRBV6-1 | TGTGCCAGCAGTGAAGGGGGCTGGGGCTACACCTTC | CASSEGGWGYTF
. | . | TRBJ2-7 | TRBV4-1 | TGCGCCAGCAGCCAAGGGTCCAGGGCCTACGAGCAGTACTTC | CASSQGSRAYEQYF
. | few | TRBJ1-5 | TRBV9 | TGTGCCAGCAGCGTAGGTGATAATAGCAATCAGCCCCAGCATTTT | CASSVGDNSNQPQHF
. | . | TRBJ1-5 | TRBV5-4 | TGTGCCAGCAGCTTGGGCAGGAACCCTGGTCAGCCCCAGCATTTT | CASSLGRNPGQPQHF
TRBD1 | . | TRBJ1-4 | TRBV11-2 | TGTGCCAGCAGCTCCGGGACAGGGGCAACTAATGAAAAACTGTTTTTT | CASSSGTGATNEKLFF
TRBD1 | . | TRBJ2-7 | TRBV7-3 | TGTGCCAGCAGGGAAGACAGGGGATCCGCCGAGCAGTACTTC | CASREDRGSAEQYF
. | . | TRBJ1-1 | TRBV28 | TGTGCCAGCAGTTATTATGACAGGAAGAACACTGAAGCTTTCTTT | CASSYYDRKNTEAFF
. | . | TRBJ2-2 | TRBV10-3 | TGTGCCAGCGTCCCGGGACCTCTGAACACCGGGGAGCTGTTTTTT | CASVPGPLNTGELFF
. | . | TRBJ2-4 | TRBV5-4 | TGTGCCAGCAGCTTCAACAGGGCCAACATTCAGTACTTC | CASSFNRANIQYF
TRBD2 | . | TRBJ2-5 | TRBV9 | TGTGCCAGCGACACTAGCGGAACTCAAGAGACCCAGTACTTC | CASDTSGTQETQYF
. | . | TRBJ2-2 | TRBV27 | TGTGCCAGCAGTTTAGGATTCGGGGAGCTGTTTTTT | CASSLGFGELFF
. | . | TRBJ1-2 | TRBV7-6 | TGTGCCAGCAGCTCCGACTATGGCTACACCTTC | CASSSDYGYTF
TRBD1 | few | TRBJ1-1 | TRBV7-9 | TGTGCCAGCAGCCTGGGACAGGTGGGCACTGAAGCTTTCTTT | CASSLGQVGTEAFF
. | . | TRBJ1-4 | TRBV4-1 | TGCGCCAGCAGCCGCCAAAGGGAACAGGCAACTAATGAAAAACTGTTTTTT | CASSRQREQATNEKLFF